This TCR beta chain appears in the sequencing data of a study of cytomegalovirus exposure and HLA in healthy donors. Whole-study context: Early released data had roughly 81 million unique TCRs, all coming from HLA-typed donors.

Donors consisted of healthy bone marrow donors. The PCR was carried out with 60 Vbeta primers and 13 Jbeta primers. Profiling relied on immunoSEQ multiplex PCR, and the TCRdb table lists in-frame clones only, not all of them. The table records about 78,000 clones, approximately 72% of them present only once. The CDR3 totals 11 residues. CDR1 and CDR2 (germline): GTSNPN, SVGIG (reference sequence). V was pared by 4 bases and J by 8 bases, with 11 bases between. Source material: PBMCs. The sequence was obtained from a woman aged 40 to 50 in good health and CMV-seropositive. The chain joins TRBV30 to TRBJ1-2; no definite D call. The CDR3 region has the DNA TGTGCCTGGAAGCTTTTGGGCGGCTACACCTTC. Residues: CAWKLLGGYTF. The whole variable domain, filled in from reference TRBV30 and TRBJ1-2, reads SQTIHQWPATLVQPVGSPLSLECTVEGTSNPNLYWYRQAAGRGLQLLFYSVGIGQISSEVPQNLSASRPQDRQFILSSKKLLLSDSGFYLCAWKLLGGYTFGSGTRLTVV.